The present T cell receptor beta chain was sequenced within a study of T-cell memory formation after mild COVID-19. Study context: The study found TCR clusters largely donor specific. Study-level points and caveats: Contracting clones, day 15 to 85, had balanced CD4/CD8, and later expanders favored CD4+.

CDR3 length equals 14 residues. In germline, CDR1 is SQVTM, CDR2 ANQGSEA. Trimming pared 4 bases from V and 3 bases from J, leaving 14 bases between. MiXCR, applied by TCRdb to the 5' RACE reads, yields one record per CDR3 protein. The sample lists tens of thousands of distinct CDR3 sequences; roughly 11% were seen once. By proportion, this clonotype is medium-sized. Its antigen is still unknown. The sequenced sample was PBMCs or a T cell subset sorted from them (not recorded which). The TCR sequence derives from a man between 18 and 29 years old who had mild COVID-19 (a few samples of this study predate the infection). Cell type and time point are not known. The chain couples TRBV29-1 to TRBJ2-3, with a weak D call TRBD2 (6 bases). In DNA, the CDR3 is TGCAGCGTTGGAATTAGCGGAAGGACAGATACGCAGTATTTT. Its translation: CSVGISGRTDTQYF.